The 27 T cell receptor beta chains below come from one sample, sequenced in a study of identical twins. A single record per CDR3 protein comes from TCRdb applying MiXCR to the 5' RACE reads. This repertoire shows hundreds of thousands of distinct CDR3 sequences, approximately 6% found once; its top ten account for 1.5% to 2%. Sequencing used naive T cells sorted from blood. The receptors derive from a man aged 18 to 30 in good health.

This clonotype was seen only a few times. The CDR3 bases are TGTGCCAGCAGCATTCGCTTAGCGGGGGAGCAGTTCTTC. Its protein product is CASSIRLAGEQFF. The chain couples TRBV7-2 to TRBJ2-1; 8 positions agree with TRBD2. The CDR3 is 13 residues long. After removal of 5 bases from V and 10 bases from J, the junction contained 7 bases not matched to a gene. The V gene's germline CDR1 is SGHTA and CDR2 FQGNSA.

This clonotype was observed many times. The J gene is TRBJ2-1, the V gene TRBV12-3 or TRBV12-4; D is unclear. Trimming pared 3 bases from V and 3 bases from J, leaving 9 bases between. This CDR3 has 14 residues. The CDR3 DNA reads TGTGCCAGCAGTTTCACAGCCCACTACAATGAGCAGTTCTTC. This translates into CASSFTAHYNEQFF.

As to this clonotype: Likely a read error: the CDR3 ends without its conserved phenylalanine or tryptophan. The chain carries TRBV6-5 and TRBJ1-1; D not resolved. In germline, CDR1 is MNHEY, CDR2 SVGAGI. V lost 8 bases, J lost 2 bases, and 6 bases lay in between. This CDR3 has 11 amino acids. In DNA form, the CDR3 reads TGTGCCAGCTTAGGAAACACTGAAGCTTTCTGT. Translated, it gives CASLGNTEAFC.

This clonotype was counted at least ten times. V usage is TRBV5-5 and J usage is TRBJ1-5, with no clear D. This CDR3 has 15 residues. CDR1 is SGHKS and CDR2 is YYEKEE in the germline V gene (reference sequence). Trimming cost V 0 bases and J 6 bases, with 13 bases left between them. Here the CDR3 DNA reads TGTGCCAGCAGCTTGGATTTTTGGAGGGCTCAGCCCCAGCATTTT. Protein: CASSLDFWRAQPQHF.

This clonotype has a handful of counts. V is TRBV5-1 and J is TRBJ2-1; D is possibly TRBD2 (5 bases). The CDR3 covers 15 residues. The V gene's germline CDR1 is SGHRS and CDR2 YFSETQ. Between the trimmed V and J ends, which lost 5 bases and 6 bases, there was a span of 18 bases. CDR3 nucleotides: TGCGCCAGCAGTGAGGGCAGCATTCTAACCAATGAGCAGTTCTTC. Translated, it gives CASSEGSILTNEQFF.

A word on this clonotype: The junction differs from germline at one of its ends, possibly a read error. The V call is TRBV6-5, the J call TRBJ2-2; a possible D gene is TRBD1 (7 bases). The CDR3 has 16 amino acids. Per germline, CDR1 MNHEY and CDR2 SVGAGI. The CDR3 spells CASSYVSGGSTEELFF. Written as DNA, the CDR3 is TGTGCCAGCAGTTACGTCTCAGGGGGGTCCACCGAGGAGCTGTTTTTT.

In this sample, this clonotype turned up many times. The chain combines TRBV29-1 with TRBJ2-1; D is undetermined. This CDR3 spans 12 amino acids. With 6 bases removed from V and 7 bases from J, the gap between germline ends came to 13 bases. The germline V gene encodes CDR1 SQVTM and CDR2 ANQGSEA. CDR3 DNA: TGCAGCGTGAACCTTCGGCCTAATGAGCAGTTCTTC. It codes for CSVNLRPNEQFF.

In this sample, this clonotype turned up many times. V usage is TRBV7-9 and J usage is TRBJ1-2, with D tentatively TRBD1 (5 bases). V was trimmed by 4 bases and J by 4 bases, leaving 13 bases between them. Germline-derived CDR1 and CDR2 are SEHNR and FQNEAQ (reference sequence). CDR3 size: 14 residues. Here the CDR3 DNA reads TGTGCCAGCAGCTCGCGGGGCTGGGGCTATGGCTACACCTTC. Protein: CASSSRGWGYGYTF. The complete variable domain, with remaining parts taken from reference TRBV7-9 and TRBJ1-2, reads DTGVSQNPRHKITKRGQNVTFRCDPISEHNRLYWYRQTLGQGPEFLTYFQNEAQLEKSRLLSDRFSAERPKGSFSTLEIQRTEQGDSAMYLCASSSRGWGYGYTFGSGTRLTVV.

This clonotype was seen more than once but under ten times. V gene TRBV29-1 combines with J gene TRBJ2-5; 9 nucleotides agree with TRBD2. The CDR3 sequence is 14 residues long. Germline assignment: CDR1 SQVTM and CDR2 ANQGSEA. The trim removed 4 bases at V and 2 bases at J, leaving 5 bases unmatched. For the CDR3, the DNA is TGCAGCGTTGGTGCTAGCGGGGCACAAGAGACCCAGTACTTC. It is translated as CSVGASGAQETQYF.

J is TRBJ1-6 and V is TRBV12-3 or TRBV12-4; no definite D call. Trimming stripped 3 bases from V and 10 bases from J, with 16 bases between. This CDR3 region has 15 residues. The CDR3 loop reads CASSLFKDRGSPLHF. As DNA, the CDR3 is TGTGCCAGCAGTTTGTTCAAAGACCGTGGATCACCCCTCCACTTT.

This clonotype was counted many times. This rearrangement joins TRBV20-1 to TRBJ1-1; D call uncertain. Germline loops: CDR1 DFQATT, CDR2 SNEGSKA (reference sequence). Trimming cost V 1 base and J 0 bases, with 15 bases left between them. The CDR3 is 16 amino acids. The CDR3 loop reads CSARGGPEGMNTEAFF. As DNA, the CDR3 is TGCAGTGCTAGAGGCGGGCCGGAGGGTATGAACACTGAAGCTTTCTTT.

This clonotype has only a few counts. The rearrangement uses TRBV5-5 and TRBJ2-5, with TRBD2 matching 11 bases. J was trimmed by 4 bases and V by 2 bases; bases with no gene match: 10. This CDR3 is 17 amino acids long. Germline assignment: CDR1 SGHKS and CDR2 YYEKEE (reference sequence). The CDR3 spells CASSFGGWTSGRETQYF. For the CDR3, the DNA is TGTGCCAGCAGCTTTGGAGGTTGGACTAGCGGGCGAGAGACCCAGTACTTC.

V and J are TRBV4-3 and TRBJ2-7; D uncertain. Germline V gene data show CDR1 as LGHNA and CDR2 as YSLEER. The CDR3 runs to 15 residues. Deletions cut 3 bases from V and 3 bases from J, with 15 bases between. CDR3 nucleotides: TGCGCCAGCAGCCAGGACCGCCTTACGTACTACGAGCAGTACTTC. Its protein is CASSQDRLTYYEQYF.

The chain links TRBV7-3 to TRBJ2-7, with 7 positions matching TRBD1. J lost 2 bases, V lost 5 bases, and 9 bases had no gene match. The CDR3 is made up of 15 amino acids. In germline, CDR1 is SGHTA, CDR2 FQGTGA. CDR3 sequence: CASSPEDRIPYEQYF. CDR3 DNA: TGTGCCAGCAGCCCCGAGGACAGGATTCCCTACGAGCAGTACTTC.

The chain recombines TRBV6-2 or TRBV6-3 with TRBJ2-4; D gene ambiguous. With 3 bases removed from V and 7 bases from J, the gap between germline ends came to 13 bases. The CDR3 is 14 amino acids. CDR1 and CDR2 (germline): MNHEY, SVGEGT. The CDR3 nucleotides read TGTGCCAGCAGTTATGGAACGTTGGGGAACATTCAGTACTTC. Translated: CASSYGTLGNIQYF.

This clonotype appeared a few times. CDR3 loop: CASSFAFAGELFF. CDR3 nucleotide sequence: TGTGCCAGCAGCTTCGCATTTGCCGGGGAGCTGTTTTTT. V gene TRBV11-3 combines with J gene TRBJ2-2; D uncertain. The CDR3 is 13 amino acids. The germline V and J ends were trimmed by 3 bases and 6 bases, with 8 bases remaining between them. Germline V lookup: CDR1 SGHNT, CDR2 YENEEA.

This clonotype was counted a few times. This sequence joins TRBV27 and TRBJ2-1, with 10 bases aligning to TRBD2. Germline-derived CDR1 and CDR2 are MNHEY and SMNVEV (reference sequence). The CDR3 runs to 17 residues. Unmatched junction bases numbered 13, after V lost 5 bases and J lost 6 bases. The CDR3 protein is CASSNSRLAGAPNEQFF. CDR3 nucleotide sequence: TGTGCCAGCAGTAATTCGAGGCTAGCGGGAGCTCCCAATGAGCAGTTCTTC.

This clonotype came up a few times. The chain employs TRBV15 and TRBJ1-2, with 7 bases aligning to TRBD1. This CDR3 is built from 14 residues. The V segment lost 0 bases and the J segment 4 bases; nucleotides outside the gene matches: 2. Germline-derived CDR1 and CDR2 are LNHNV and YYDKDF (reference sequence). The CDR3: CATSRDPGGYGYTF. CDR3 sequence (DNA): TGTGCCACCAGCAGAGATCCAGGGGGCTATGGCTACACCTTC. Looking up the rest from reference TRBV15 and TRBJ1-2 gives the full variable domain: DAMVIQNPRYQVTQFGKPVTLSCSQTLNHNVMYWYQQKSSQAPKLLFHYYDKDFNNEADTPDNFQSRRPNTSFCFLDIRSPGLGDTAMYLCATSRDPGGYGYTFGSGTRLTVV.

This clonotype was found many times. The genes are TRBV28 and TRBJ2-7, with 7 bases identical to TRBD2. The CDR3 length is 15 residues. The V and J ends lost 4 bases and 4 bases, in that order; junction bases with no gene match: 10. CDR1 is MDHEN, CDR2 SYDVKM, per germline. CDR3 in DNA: TGTGCCAGCAGTTCTCAAGAGCGGGAAAGGTACGAGCAGTACTTC. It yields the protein CASSSQERERYEQYF. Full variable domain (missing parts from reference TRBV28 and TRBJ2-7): DVKVTQSSRYLVKRTGEKVFLECVQDMDHENMFWYRQDPGLGLRLIYFSYDVKMKEKGDIPEGYSVSREKKERFSLILESASTNQTSMYLCASSSQERERYEQYFGPGTRLTVT.

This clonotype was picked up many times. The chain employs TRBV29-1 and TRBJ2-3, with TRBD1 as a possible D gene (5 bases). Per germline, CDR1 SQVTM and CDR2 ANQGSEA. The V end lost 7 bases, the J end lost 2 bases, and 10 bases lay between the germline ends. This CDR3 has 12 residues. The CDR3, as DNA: TGCAGCGGTCGACAGTTCACAGATACGCAGTATTTT. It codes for CSGRQFTDTQYF.

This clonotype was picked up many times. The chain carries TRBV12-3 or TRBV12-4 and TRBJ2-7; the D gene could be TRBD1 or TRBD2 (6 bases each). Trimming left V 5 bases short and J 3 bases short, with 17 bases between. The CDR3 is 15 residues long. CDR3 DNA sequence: TGTGCCAGCAGTAAGGGCGCGGGACACTTCTACGAGCAGTACGTC. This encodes CASSKGAGHFYEQYV.

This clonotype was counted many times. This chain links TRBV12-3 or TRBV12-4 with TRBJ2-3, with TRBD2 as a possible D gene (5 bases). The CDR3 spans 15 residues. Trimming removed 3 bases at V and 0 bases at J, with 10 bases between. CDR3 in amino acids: CASSFRPGSTDTQYF. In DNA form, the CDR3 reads TGTGCCAGCAGTTTTCGTCCGGGAAGCACAGATACGCAGTATTTT.

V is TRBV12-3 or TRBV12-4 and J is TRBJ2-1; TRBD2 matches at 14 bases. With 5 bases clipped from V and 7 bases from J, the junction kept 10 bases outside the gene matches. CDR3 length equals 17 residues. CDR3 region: CASSARLAGGPVNEQFF. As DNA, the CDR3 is TGTGCCAGCAGTGCCCGACTAGCGGGAGGGCCGGTTAATGAGCAGTTCTTC.

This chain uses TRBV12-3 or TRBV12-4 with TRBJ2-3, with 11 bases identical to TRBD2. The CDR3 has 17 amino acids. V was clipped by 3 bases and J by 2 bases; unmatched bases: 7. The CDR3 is CASSFRLAGGLTDTQYF. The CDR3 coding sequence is TGTGCCAGCAGTTTTAGGCTAGCGGGAGGCCTCACAGATACGCAGTATTTT.

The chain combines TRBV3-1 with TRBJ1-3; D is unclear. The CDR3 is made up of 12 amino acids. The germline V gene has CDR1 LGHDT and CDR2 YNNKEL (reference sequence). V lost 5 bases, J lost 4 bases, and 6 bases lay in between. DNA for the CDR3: TGTGCCAGCAGCTACGAGGGAAACACCATATATTTT. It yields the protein CASSYEGNTIYF.

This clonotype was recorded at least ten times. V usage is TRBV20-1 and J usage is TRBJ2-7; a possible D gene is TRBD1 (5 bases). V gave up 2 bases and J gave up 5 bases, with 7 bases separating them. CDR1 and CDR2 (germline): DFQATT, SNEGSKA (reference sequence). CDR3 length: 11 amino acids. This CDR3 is CSARRGNEQYF. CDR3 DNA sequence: TGCAGTGCTAGAAGGGGAAACGAGCAGTACTTC.

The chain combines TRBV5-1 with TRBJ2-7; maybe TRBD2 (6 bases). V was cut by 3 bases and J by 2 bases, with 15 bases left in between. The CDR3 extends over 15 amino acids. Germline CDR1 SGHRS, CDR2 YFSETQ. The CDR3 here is CASSSGGATPYEQYF. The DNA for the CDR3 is TGCGCCAGCAGCTCCGGAGGGGCTACCCCCTACGAGCAGTACTTC.